This TCR beta chain was observed in a study of cytomegalovirus exposure and HLA in healthy donors. Study context: Assignment to the Caucasian-associated ancestry cluster applied to approximately 80% of the roughly 420 genotyped donors.

Broader study findings: TCR beta chain V- and J-gene trimming was linked, in a later analysis, to a missense variant in DCLRE1C. The authors enumerated 150 to 200 TCR beta chains as linked to cytomegalovirus. Later analysis placed DRB1 highest and HLA-C lowest in TCR association rates, which differed by HLA locus.

With 60 Vbeta and 13 Jbeta primers, the PCR was carried out. Measured with immunoSEQ multiplex PCR; TCRdb has only the in-frame clones, and not every one. Of 110,000 or so clones in the sample, 70% to 80% are singletons; the top ten hold approximately 5%. This clone came up once. The antigen is not known. The CDR3 sequence is 12 residues long. Germline V gives CDR1 LNHDA, CDR2 SQIVND (reference sequence). J gave up 2 bases and V 9 bases, and 3 bases lay outside the gene matches. The sequenced sample consisted of PBMCs. The receptor was isolated from a woman younger than 45 in good health and CMV-seropositive. The gene calls are TRBV19 and TRBJ2-7; TRBD1 aligns across 8 bases. CDR3 sequence (DNA): TGTGCCAGAGGGACAGGAACCTACGAGCAGTACTTC. This sequence encodes CARGTGTYEQYF.